The 15 T cell receptor beta chains reported below all come from one sample, sequenced in a study of OX40 agonist ivuxolimab in advanced cancers. Generated by immunoSEQ multiplex PCR, the TCRdb table keeps only in-frame clones and is missing some. The repertoire holds some 20,000 clones, roughly 80% seen once, with approximately 15% in the top ten. This specimen consisted of CD4+ or CD8+ T cells sorted from blood, obtained in a trial of the OX40 agonist ivuxolimab. The origin of the receptors is an adult with an advanced solid tumor such as melanoma, head and neck, liver or kidney cancer.

The chain recombines TRBV7-8 with TRBJ2-7, with a tentative D call TRBD1 (5 bases). The V end was cut by 2 bases, the J end by 4 bases, with 12 bases between. The CDR3 spans 14 residues. Germline V gene sequence: CDR1 SGHVS, CDR2 FQNEAQ. CDR3 coding DNA: TGTGCCAGCAGCTTACGCAGGGTTACGTACGAGCAGTACTTC. It translates to CASSLRRVTYEQYF.

The gene calls are TRBV28 and TRBJ2-4, with 7 bases identical to TRBD2. The J segment lost 0 bases and the V segment lost 6 bases, leaving 8 bases of the junction unmatched. CDR1 is MDHEN and CDR2 is SYDVKM in the germline V gene. The CDR3 covers 16 residues. The CDR3 protein is CASSPRTGGAKNIQYF. CDR3 nucleotides: TGTGCCAGCAGCCCGCGCACGGGGGGAGCCAAAAACATTCAGTACTTC.

This chain connects TRBV19 to TRBJ1-3; TRBD1 agrees at 8 bases. The CDR3 runs 14 residues. V trimming: 10 bases; J trimming: 0 bases; junction bases outside the gene matches: 5. The V gene's germline CDR1 is LNHDA and CDR2 SQIVND (reference sequence). This CDR3 reads CATATGDSGNTIYF. CDR3 sequence (DNA): TGTGCCACCGCGACAGGGGACTCTGGAAACACCATATATTTT.

This chain connects TRBV13 to TRBJ1-1; D perhaps matches TRBD1 (6 bases). The ends were cut back, 5 bases at V and 1 base at J, with 17 bases in the middle. The CDR3 is 16 residues long. Germline CDR1 reads PRHDT; CDR2 reads FYEKMQ (reference sequence). The CDR3 DNA sequence: TGTGCCAGCAGCCTTAACAGGGAAGTGGGGAACACTGAAGCTTTCTTT. Protein: CASSLNREVGNTEAFF.

The chain couples TRBV7-3 to TRBJ2-1, with D tentatively TRBD1 (5 bases). V lost 5 bases and J lost 5, with 19 bases in between. The CDR3 sequence is 16 residues long. Germline V gene sequence: CDR1 SGHTA, CDR2 FQGTGA. The CDR3 bases are TGTGCCAGCAGCCGAAAAGGACAAGGGGCCCACAATGAGCAGTTCTTC. Residues: CASSRKGQGAHNEQFF.

The V gene is TRBV2, the J gene TRBJ2-3; D may be TRBD2 (5 bases). Germline V lookup: CDR1 SNHLY, CDR2 FYNNEI. The CDR3 spans 13 residues. Trimming cost V 7 bases and J 1 base, with 9 bases left between them. CDR3 protein: CASNGIGTDTQYF. CDR3 nucleotides: TGTGCCAGCAACGGGATAGGCACAGATACGCAGTATTTT.

The chain couples TRBV29-1 to TRBJ1-2; no firm D call. Germline V gene lookup returns CDR1 SQVTM and CDR2 ANQGSEA. The CDR3 is made up of 15 amino acids. V lost 1 base to trimming and J lost 0 bases, with 12 bases between them. In nucleotides, the CDR3 is TGCAGCGTTGAAGGGGAAGCCAGAACTAACTATGGCTACACCTTC. Its translation is CSVEGEARTNYGYTF.

This clone came up once. V and J are TRBV2 and TRBJ2-1; D may correspond to TRBD1 or TRBD2 (5 bases each). Per the germline V gene, CDR1 is SNHLY and CDR2 is FYNNEI. CDR3 length equals 13 residues. Trimming stripped 6 bases from V and 10 bases from J, with 16 bases between. Here the CDR3 DNA reads TGTGCCAGCAGGCCCCCCAGGGAGCACGAGCAGTTCTTC. This sequence encodes CASRPPREHEQFF. The whole variable domain, filled in from reference TRBV2 and TRBJ2-1, reads EPEVTQTPSHQVTQMGQEVILRCVPISNHLYFYWYRQILGQKVEFLVSFYNNEISEKSEIFDDQFSVERPDGSNFTLKIRSTKLEDSAMYFCASRPPREHEQFFGPGTRLTVL.

The chain carries TRBV30 and TRBJ1-6, with 9 bases fitting TRBD1. The CDR3 loop spans 16 amino acids. V shed 3 bases, J shed 9 bases, and the junction held 12 bases outside the gene matches. Germline CDR1 is GTSNPN and CDR2 is SVGIG (reference sequence). The CDR3 here is CAWSHGDRDFVSPLHF. CDR3 sequence (DNA): TGTGCCTGGAGCCACGGGGACAGGGATTTTGTTTCACCCCTCCACTTT.

This clone is a singleton in its sample. V gene TRBV29-1 combines with J gene TRBJ1-2, with 9 bases that match TRBD1. This CDR3 comprises 15 residues. Unmatched junction bases numbered 6, after V lost 1 base and J lost 3 bases. Germline V CDR1 and CDR2: SQVTM, ANQGSEA. The CDR3 is CSVEGDRVSDYGYTF. In DNA, the CDR3 is TGCAGCGTTGAAGGGGACAGGGTCTCGGACTATGGCTACACCTTC.

The V and J genes are TRBV29-1 and TRBJ2-3; 15 bases align to TRBD2. V shed 6 bases and J 3 bases; nucleotides not matched to a gene: 16. CDR3 length: 19 residues. Germline values: CDR1 SQVTM, CDR2 ANQGSEA. The CDR3 loop reads CSVYKYRGLAGGRTDTQYF. In DNA, the CDR3 is TGCAGCGTCTATAAGTACCGGGGACTAGCGGGGGGAAGGACAGATACGCAGTATTTT.

The chain has TRBV12-5 and TRBJ1-4, with D possibly matching TRBD1 (5 bases). Trimming took off 5 bases at V and 6 bases at J, with 13 bases between the two ends. The CDR3 is 14 residues long. CDR1 is LGHNT and CDR2 is FRNRAP in the germline V gene. In DNA, the CDR3 is TGTGCTAGTGGTGGGGCACCTGGGCATGAAAAACTGTTTTTT. This gives the protein CASGGAPGHEKLFF.

This clone was recorded once. V is TRBV19 and J is TRBJ2-5, with D possibly called TRBD1 or TRBD2 (7 bases each). In germline, CDR1 is LNHDA, CDR2 SQIVND (reference sequence). The CDR3 sequence is 14 residues long. Deletions cut 6 bases from V and 4 bases from J, with 15 bases between. The CDR3 here is CASSQGGQVETQYF. The CDR3 nucleotides are TGTGCCAGTAGCCAGGGGGGGCAGGTAGAGACCCAGTACTTC.

The chain is built from TRBV19 and TRBJ1-2, with TRBD1 matching 8 bases. The CDR3 contains 14 residues. Looked up from germline, CDR1 is LNHDA and CDR2 is SQIVND (reference sequence). Trimming at V came to 1 base and at J to 6 bases, leaving 4 bases not matched to a gene. DNA of the CDR3: TGTGCCAGTAGTATAGGACAGGGGAGAGATGGCTACACCTTC. Translated, it gives CASSIGQGRDGYTF.

In nucleotides, the CDR3 is TGTGCCAGTAGTATAGCCGGGACTAGGGCCAATGAGCAGTTCTTC. Translated, it gives CASSIAGTRANEQFF. The V gene is TRBV19, the J gene TRBJ2-1; 8 bases are a match to TRBD2. The CDR3 spans 15 residues. Losses at the gene ends were 1 base for V and 6 bases for J; bases not matched to a gene: 5. CDR1 and CDR2 from the germline V gene are LNHDA and SQIVND (reference sequence).